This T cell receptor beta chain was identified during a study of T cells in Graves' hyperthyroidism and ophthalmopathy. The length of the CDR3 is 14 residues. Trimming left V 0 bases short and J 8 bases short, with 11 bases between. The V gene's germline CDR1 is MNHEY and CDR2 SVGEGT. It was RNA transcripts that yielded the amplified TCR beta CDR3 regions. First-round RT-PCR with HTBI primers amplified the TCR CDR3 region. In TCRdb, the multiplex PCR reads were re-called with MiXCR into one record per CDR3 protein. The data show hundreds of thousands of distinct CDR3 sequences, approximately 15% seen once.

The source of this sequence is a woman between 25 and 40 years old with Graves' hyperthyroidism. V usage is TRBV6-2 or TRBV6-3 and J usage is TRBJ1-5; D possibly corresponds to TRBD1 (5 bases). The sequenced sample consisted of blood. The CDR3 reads CASSYSTPGKPQHF. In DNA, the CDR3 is TGTGCCAGCAGTTACTCGACCCCAGGGAAGCCCCAGCATTTT.